This T cell receptor beta chain was identified during a study of Graves' ophthalmopathy and Graves' hyperthyroidism (dated by TCRdb to 2016 to 2018). Background for the entire study: Peripheral blood samples were taken at the time of initial diagnosis, before any treatment was given. The study used TCR beta repertoire signatures to distinguish Graves' ophthalmopathy from Graves' hyperthyroidism and to predict progression to ophthalmopathy. In total, 135 blood samples were TCR-sequenced: 40 to 45 ophthalmopathy, under 85 hyperthyroidism and roughly 17 hyperthyroidism-to-ophthalmopathy patients. A discovery set of 100 patients (around 40 ophthalmopathy, 55 to 65 stable hyperthyroidism) was enrolled to explore V-J signatures distinguishing ophthalmopathy from hyperthyroidism. For independent validation, a separate cohort was made up of approximately 19 hyperthyroidism patients plus 17 patients who later progressed from hyperthyroidism to ophthalmopathy. In five to seven hyperthyroidism patients, T-cell repertoires of thyroid tissue and blood were compared. After sampling, hyperthyroidism patients received methimazole starting at 30 mg daily, and ophthalmopathy patients received high-dose intravenous methylprednisolone.

This clonotype has just a few counts. The antigen it binds to is not known. Per-nucleotide qualities are absent, and no much larger clonotype sits a single base away. TCR beta CDR3 regions were amplified from RNA transcripts for repertoire sequencing. HTBI primers and the Qiagen OneStep RT-PCR kit were used in a first-round RT-PCR, which was followed by a second-round multiplex PCR, size selection and purification. Sequencing of the libraries was carried out on an Illumina HiSeq2000 in paired-end mode with 100 bp reads. Per the original workflow: SOAPnuke was used for read processing, and reads with adapters, uncalled bases, a mean Phred below 15, or no exact constant-primer or identifier match were discarded. High-quality paired reads were merged with COPE v1.2.5. Unique nucleotide sequences were defined as clonotypes and aligned to IMGT TRB V, D and J references using MiTCR v1.1. Analysis was restricted to V-J combinations with a frequency above 0.0001, which covered roughly 99% of repertoires. For each V-J combination, a TCR clonal expansion and chaos score was defined as F50 clonal expansion divided by the chaos observed in the TCRdist matrix. Welch's t-statistics and random forest were used to reduce the features to some 13 V-J combinations, which were then used as input to a naive Bayes classifier. Thyroid-blood repertoire similarity was quantified with the Morisita-Horn index. The public reads were quality trimmed at Q25 with fastp and then assembled into clones with MiXCR by TCRdb, keeping productive beta chains. A single entry per CDR3 protein holds the most common genes and DNA from its merged rows. The V and J calls were not made by the authors but by TCRdb's processing. The sample table records about 700,000 distinct CDR3 sequences; more than 40% of these occur just once. Of the sample, more than 2.5% falls within the top ten clones.

The ophthalmopathy patients had moderately to severely active disease, with a Clinical Activity Score of 3 or higher, a NOSPECS grade of 4 or higher, and a disease duration of less than 3 months. Anyone with other autoimmune diseases, uncontrolled infections, pregnancy or lactation was excluded from the study. Diagnosis relied on clinical symptoms, serum thyroxine, TRAb, thyroid ultrasound and orbital computed tomography. Ficoll-Paque density gradient centrifugation was used to isolate PBMCs from around 10 ml of fresh peripheral blood. Total RNA was extracted using Trizol reagent, and RNA quality was checked on an Agilent 2100 Bioanalyzer. Study-level results and caveats: In validation, the model predicted ophthalmopathy progression with less than 71% sensitivity and roughly 72% specificity; 12 predicted patients were CT-confirmed with GO in a median of 6.5 months. No statistical method was used to set the sample size in advance, and the investigators knew which group each participant was assigned to. The 13-signature model separated ophthalmopathy from stable hyperthyroidism with over 85% sensitivity and around 84% specificity in cross-validation, and 80%/75% in the test set. Most expanded thyroid clonotypes with frequency above 0.001 were also detected in blood, suggesting blood repertoires may reflect the thyroid immune response.

This TCR came from an adult man with Graves' ophthalmopathy. The specimen was peripheral blood.

The sequence in DNA is TGTGCCAGCTCATCTCAGGGGAAAGAGACCCAGTACTTC. This yields the protein CASSSQGKETQYF. The chain is made from TRBV6-6 and TRBJ2-5; perhaps TRBD1 is the D gene, with 6 bases matching. Via the germline V gene (reference sequence), CDR1 is MNHNY and CDR2 SVGAGI. Spanning cysteine to phenylalanine, the CDR3 consists of 13 amino acids. The sequence is cut down to CDR3 DNA, 39 bases in frame from base 1. Relative to germline, V is 8 bases shorter and J is 3 bases shorter, with 13 bases between their ends.